The clone carrying this TCR beta chain was detected ten times or more. Its antigen is not identified. A universal primer site was incorporated via template switching, and the cDNA contained unique molecular identifiers. Each CDR3 protein gets one entry after TCRdb re-called the 5' RACE reads with MiXCR. The repertoire includes about 570,000 distinct CDR3 sequences, roughly 9.9% of them detected once, and roughly 3% sits in the top ten. The sample belongs to a study of identical twins. Germline V lookup: CDR1 DFQATT, CDR2 SNEGSKA (reference sequence). The CDR3 totals 16 residues. The germline V and J ends were trimmed by 4 bases and 4 bases, with 21 bases remaining between them. Overall study findings and caveats: Findings came from cross-sectional statistics, without long-term follow-up of donors. Low generation-probability sequences were in excess among twin-shared out-of-frame alpha sequences.

Healthy Caucasian donors formed the entire cohort. The same data also went into a second study, on yellow fever vaccine responses in identical twins.

Specimen: PBMCs. The rearrangement joins TRBV20-1 to TRBJ2-3; D tentatively reads TRBD1 or TRBD2 (5 bases each). This receptor was obtained from a woman between 18 and 29 years old in good health. The CDR3 spells CSAMAHDSGDADTQYF. The CDR3 region has the DNA TGCAGTGCTATGGCCCATGACAGTGGGGACGCAGATACGCAGTATTTT.